This TCR beta chain was obtained from a study of early T cells in non-severe SARS-CoV-2 infection. Turning to the study itself: The study sequenced bulk RNA from unsorted whole blood, with chains unpaired.

Overall study findings and caveats: Reliance on VDJdb matching favored anti-spike CD8 responses; private and CD4 specificities were missed.

A remark on this clonotype: Its antigen remains unidentified.

The V and J ends lost 0 bases and 6 bases respectively, with 6 bases between them. The length of the CDR3 is 13 residues. Germline-derived CDR1 and CDR2 are LNHNV and YYDKDF (reference sequence). Attachment of unique molecular identifiers was made to individual cDNA molecules. TCRdb re-analysed the 5' RACE reads in MiXCR, keeping a single row per CDR3 protein. The data contain about 40,000 distinct CDR3 sequences, over 3.5% of them seen just once; the ten biggest clones take up 4.8%. Specimen: whole blood. This clonotype was obtained from an adult who was a healthcare worker with PCR-confirmed SARS-CoV-2 infection or an uninfected control (not recorded which). The J gene is TRBJ1-3, the V gene TRBV15; no reliable D call. CDR3 protein: CATSREFLNTIYF. CDR3 sequence (DNA): TGTGCCACCAGCAGAGAGTTTCTAAACACCATATATTTT.